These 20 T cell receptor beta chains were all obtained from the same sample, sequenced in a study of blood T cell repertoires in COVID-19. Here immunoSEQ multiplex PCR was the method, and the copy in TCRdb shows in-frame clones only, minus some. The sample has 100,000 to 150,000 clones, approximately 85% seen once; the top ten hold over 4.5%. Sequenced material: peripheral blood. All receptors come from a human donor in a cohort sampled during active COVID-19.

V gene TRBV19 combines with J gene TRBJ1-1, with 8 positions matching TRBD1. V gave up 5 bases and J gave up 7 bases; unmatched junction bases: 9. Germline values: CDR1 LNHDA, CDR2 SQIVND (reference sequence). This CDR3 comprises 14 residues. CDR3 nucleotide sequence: TGTGCCAGTAGTCCCCCGGGACAGGCTATTGAAGCTTTCTTT. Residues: CASSPPGQAIEAFF.

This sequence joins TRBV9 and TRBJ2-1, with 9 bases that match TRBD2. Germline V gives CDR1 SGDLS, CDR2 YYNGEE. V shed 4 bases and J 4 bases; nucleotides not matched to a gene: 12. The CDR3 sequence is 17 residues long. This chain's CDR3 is CASSPTLSSGAYNEQFF. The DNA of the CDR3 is TGTGCCAGCAGCCCTACCCTCTCTAGCGGGGCTTACAATGAGCAGTTCTTC.

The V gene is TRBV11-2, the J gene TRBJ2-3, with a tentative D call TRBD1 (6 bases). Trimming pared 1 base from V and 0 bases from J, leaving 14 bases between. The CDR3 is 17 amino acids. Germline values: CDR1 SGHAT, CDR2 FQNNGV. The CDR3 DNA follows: TGTGCCAGCAGCTTAGGGGGACACCAACTTAGCACAGATACGCAGTATTTT. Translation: CASSLGGHQLSTDTQYF.

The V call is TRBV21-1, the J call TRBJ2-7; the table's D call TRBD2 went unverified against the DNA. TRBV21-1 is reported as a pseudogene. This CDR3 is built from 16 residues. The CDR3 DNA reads TGTGCCAGCAGCAAAACAGAGAGGGCTAGCGGTTACGAGCAGTACTTC. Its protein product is CASSKTERASGYEQYF.

The CDR3 bases are TGTGCCAGCAGTTACCTAGCGGGAGGAAGTAATGAGCAGTTCTTC. This translates into CASSYLAGGSNEQFF. This chain joins TRBV6-2 or TRBV6-3 and TRBJ2-1; 11 positions agree with TRBD2. The CDR3 is made up of 15 amino acids. Germline V gene data show CDR1 as MNHEY and CDR2 as SVGEGT. With V trimmed by 2 bases and J by 7 bases, 4 bases remained unmatched.

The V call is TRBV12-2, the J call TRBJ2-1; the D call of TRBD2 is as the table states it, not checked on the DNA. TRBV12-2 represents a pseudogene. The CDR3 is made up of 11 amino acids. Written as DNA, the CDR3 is TGTGCAAGTCGTTCGGCGGATGAGCAGTTCTTC. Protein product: CASRSADEQFF.

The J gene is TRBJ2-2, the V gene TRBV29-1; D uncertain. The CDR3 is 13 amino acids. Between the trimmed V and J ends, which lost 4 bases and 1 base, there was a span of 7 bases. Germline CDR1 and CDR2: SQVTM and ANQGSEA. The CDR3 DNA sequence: TGCAGCGTTGCTCAGGAGAACACCGGGGAGCTGTTTTTT. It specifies CSVAQENTGELFF.

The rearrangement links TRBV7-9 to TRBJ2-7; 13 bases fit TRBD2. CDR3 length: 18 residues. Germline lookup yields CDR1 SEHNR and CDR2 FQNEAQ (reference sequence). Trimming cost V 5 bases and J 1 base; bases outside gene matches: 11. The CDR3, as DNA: TGTGCCAGCAGCCCCCGGACTAGCGGGAGAGCGGCTTCCTACGAGCAGTACTTC. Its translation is CASSPRTSGRAASYEQYF.

The DNA of the CDR3 is TGCGCCAGCACGAATAAGACCGGGACAGTCGACTATGGCTACACCTTC. This sequence encodes CASTNKTGTVDYGYTF. The J gene is TRBJ1-2, the V gene TRBV23-1; 7 bases are shared with TRBD1. TRBV23-1 is noted as an ORF with a role that remains uncertain. The V and J ends lost 7 bases and 3 bases, in that order; junction bases with no gene match: 14. The length of the CDR3 is 16 residues.

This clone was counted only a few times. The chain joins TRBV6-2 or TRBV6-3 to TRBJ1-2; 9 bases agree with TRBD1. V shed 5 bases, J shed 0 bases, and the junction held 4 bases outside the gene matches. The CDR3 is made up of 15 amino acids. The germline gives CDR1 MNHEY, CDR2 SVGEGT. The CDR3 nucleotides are TGTGCCAGCAGTCACAGGGACAGGGCTAACTATGGCTACACCTTC. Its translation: CASSHRDRANYGYTF.

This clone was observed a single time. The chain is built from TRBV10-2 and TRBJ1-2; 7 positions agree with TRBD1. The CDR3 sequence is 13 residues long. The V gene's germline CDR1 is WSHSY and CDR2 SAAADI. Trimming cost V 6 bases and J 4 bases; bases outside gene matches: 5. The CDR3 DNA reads TGCGCCAGCAGCATCGGGACAGCCTATGGCTACACCTTC. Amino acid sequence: CASSIGTAYGYTF.

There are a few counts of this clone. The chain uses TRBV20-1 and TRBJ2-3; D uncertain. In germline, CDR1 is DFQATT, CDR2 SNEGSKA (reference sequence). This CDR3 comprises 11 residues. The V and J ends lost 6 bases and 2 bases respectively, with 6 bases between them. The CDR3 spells CSASYTDTQYF. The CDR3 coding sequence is TGCAGTGCATCTTACACAGATACGCAGTATTTT.

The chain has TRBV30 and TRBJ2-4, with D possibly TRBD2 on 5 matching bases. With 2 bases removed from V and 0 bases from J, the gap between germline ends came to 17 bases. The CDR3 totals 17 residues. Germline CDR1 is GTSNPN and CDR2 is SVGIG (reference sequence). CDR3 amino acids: CAWSSPGLPLAKNIQYF. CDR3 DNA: TGTGCCTGGAGTTCCCCGGGATTACCTTTAGCCAAAAACATTCAGTACTTC.

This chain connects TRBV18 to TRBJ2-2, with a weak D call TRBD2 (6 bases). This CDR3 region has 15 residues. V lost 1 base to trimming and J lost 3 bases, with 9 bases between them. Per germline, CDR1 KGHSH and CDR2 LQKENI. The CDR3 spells CASSPRPGDTGELFF. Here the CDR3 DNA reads TGTGCCAGCTCACCACGCCCGGGAGACACCGGGGAGCTGTTTTTT.

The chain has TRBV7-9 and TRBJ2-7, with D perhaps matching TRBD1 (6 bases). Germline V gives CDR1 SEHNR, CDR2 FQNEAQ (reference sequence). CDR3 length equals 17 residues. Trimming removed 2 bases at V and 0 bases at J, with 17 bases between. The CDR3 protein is CASSLPTSGAISYEQYF. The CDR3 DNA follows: TGTGCCAGCAGCTTACCCACCTCAGGGGCGATCTCCTACGAGCAGTACTTC.

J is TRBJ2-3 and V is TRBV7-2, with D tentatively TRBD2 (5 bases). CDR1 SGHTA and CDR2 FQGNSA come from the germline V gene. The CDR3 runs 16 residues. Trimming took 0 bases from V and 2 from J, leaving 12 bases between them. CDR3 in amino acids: CASSLAVGILTDTQYF. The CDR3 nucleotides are TGTGCCAGCAGCTTAGCGGTCGGGATTCTCACAGATACGCAGTATTTT.

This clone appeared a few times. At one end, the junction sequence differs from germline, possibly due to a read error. CDR3 protein: CASSISGEVQPQHF. CDR3 nucleotides: TGTGCCAGCAGTATATCAGGGGAAGTCCAGCCCCAGCATTTT. The J gene is TRBJ1-5, the V gene TRBV27; D may be TRBD1 (6 bases). This CDR3 contains 14 residues. From germline, CDR1 is MNHEY and CDR2 SMNVEV (reference sequence).

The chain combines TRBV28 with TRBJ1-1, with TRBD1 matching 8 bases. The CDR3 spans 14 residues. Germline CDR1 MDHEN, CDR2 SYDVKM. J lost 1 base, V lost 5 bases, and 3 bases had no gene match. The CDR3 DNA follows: TGTGCCAGCAGTCCAGGGGGCGAGAACACTGAAGCTTTCTTT. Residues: CASSPGGENTEAFF.

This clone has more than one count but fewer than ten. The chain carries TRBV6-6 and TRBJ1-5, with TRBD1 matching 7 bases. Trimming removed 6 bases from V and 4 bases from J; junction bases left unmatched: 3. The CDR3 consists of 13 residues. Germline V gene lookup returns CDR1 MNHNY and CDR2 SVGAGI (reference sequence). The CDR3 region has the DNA TGTGCCAGCAGGGGACAGACAAATCAGCCCCAGCATTTT. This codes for CASRGQTNQPQHF.

The CDR3 reads CASSDTVYGYTF. CDR3 DNA sequence: TGTGCCAGCAGCGATACGGTCTATGGCTACACCTTC. V is TRBV9 and J is TRBJ1-2; D is unclear. Trimming cost V 3 bases and J 4 bases, with 7 bases left between them. From germline, CDR1 is SGDLS and CDR2 YYNGEE. The CDR3 is 12 amino acids.